This entry lists 26 T cell receptor beta chains sequenced from one sample in a study of cytomegalovirus exposure and HLA in healthy donors. The study ran its PCR with 60 Vbeta and 13 Jbeta primers. Generated by immunoSEQ multiplex PCR, the TCRdb table keeps only in-frame clones and is missing some. The sample includes about 190,000 clones, around four fifths of them seen just once. Sample: PBMCs. The receptors were gathered from a young woman in good health and CMV-seronegative.

The rearrangement joins TRBV6-4 to TRBJ2-6, with 13 bases that match TRBD2. The CDR3 extends over 17 amino acids. CDR1 MRHNA and CDR2 SNTAGT come from the germline V gene. The V segment lost 6 bases and the J segment 8 bases; nucleotides outside the gene matches: 10. CDR3: CASRPGTSGAHPNVLTF. The CDR3 region has the DNA TGTGCCAGCAGGCCCGGGACTAGCGGGGCCCACCCCAACGTCCTGACTTTC.

The chain combines TRBV27 with TRBJ1-2; the match to TRBD1 covers 9 bases. The CDR3 length is 13 residues. The germline gives CDR1 MNHEY, CDR2 SMNVEV (reference sequence). Germline trimming cut 6 bases from V and 7 bases from J; bases unmatched to any gene: 6. CDR3 bases: TGTGCCAGCAGAGGGACAGGGCAAGGTGGCTACACCTTC. It encodes CASRGTGQGGYTF.

The chain combines TRBV15 with TRBJ1-5; TRBD1 is a possible D gene (5 bases). CDR1 is LNHNV, CDR2 YYDKDF, per germline (reference sequence). This CDR3 has 17 residues. Trimming cost V 1 base and J 1 base, with 14 bases left between them. The CDR3: CATSRGRGVKSNQPQHF. The CDR3 nucleotides are TGTGCCACCAGCAGAGGGCGGGGCGTTAAGAGCAATCAGCCCCAGCATTTT.

The genes are TRBV2 and TRBJ2-2, with TRBD2 matching over 8 bases. The trim removed 8 bases at V and 0 bases at J, leaving 2 bases unmatched. Germline values: CDR1 SNHLY, CDR2 FYNNEI. The CDR3 covers 14 residues. CDR3 region: CASLGLANTGELFF. The CDR3 DNA reads TGTGCCAGCCTGGGACTAGCGAACACCGGGGAGCTGTTTTTT.

The chain combines TRBV7-2 with TRBJ2-5; 8 bases line up with TRBD1. Germline assignment: CDR1 SGHTA and CDR2 FQGNSA. The V segment lost 3 bases and the J segment 10 bases; nucleotides outside the gene matches: 10. The CDR3 covers 14 residues. In DNA, the CDR3 is TGTGCCAGCAGCTTTTCAGGGGGCTGGAAGGACCAGTACTTC. This gives the protein CASSFSGGWKDQYF.

The V and J genes are TRBV5-1 and TRBJ2-5, with 7 bases lining up with TRBD1. The CDR3 is made up of 14 amino acids. V lost 4 bases, J lost 4 bases, and 7 bases stayed unmatched. Germline V gene sequence: CDR1 SGHRS, CDR2 YFSETQ. CDR3 region: CASSGTVSGETQYF. CDR3 coding DNA: TGCGCCAGCAGCGGGACAGTGAGTGGAGAGACCCAGTACTTC.

This chain joins TRBV7-3 and TRBJ2-5; 7 nucleotides agree with TRBD1. The CDR3 has 15 amino acids. Germline loops: CDR1 SGHTA, CDR2 FQGTGA. V lost 5 bases to trimming and J lost 7 bases; unmatched junction nucleotides: 13. CDR3: CASSHRGGRLRTQYF. The CDR3 DNA is TGTGCCAGCAGCCATAGAGGGGGCCGTCTCAGGACCCAGTACTTC. Based on the CDR3 plus reference TRBV7-3 and TRBJ2-5, the full variable domain is GAGVSQTPSNKVTEKGKYVELRCDPISGHTALYWYRQSLGQGPEFLIYFQGTGAADDSGLPNDRFFAVRPEGSVSTLKIQRTERGDSAVYLCASSHRGGRLRTQYFGPGTRLLVL.

This chain joins TRBV7-9 and TRBJ2-2; D ambiguous. Trimming took off 7 bases at V and 4 bases at J, with 4 bases between the two ends. Germline V gene lookup returns CDR1 SEHNR and CDR2 FQNEAQ (reference sequence). The CDR3 contains 11 residues. In nucleotides, the CDR3 is TGTGCCAGCATCCTCACCGGGGAGCTGTTTTTT. Translating gives CASILTGELFF.

A few counts support this clone. The chain carries TRBV27 and TRBJ2-1; D call uncertain. The CDR3 has 16 amino acids. The V and J ends lost 6 bases and 7 bases respectively, with 22 bases between them. CDR1 is MNHEY, CDR2 SMNVEV, per germline (reference sequence). CDR3: CASRTIPSTTGNEQFF. CDR3 DNA sequence: TGTGCCAGCAGAACGATTCCGAGCACTACGGGTAATGAGCAGTTCTTC.

This chain joins TRBV29-1 and TRBJ2-3; TRBD2 matches 12 bases. In germline, CDR1 is SQVTM, CDR2 ANQGSEA. The length of the CDR3 is 15 residues. After removal of 7 bases from V and 1 base from J, the junction contained 6 bases not matched to a gene. The CDR3: CSGATSGSGTDTQYF. In DNA, the CDR3 is TGCAGCGGAGCGACTAGCGGGAGTGGCACAGATACGCAGTATTTT.

This clone has just one count. The chain is built from TRBV9 and TRBJ2-1; TRBD2 matches at 8 bases. The J segment lost 7 bases and the V segment lost 7 bases, leaving 10 bases of the junction unmatched. The CDR3 extends over 14 amino acids. Germline CDR1 SGDLS, CDR2 YYNGEE. The CDR3 loop is CASGRASGLNEQFF. For the CDR3, the DNA is TGTGCCAGCGGACGGGCTAGCGGGTTGAATGAGCAGTTCTTC.

The chain has TRBV5-4 and TRBJ2-2, with 16 bases fitting TRBD2. The CDR3 has 18 amino acids. Germline assignment: CDR1 SGHNT and CDR2 YYREEE (reference sequence). V gave up 4 bases and J gave up 3 bases; unmatched junction bases: 6. In nucleotides, the CDR3 is TGTGCCAGCAGCCCGGGGACTAGCGGGGGGGCGGACACCGGGGAGCTGTTTTTT. Protein: CASSPGTSGGADTGELFF.

The chain uses TRBV7-8 and TRBJ2-7; 8 nucleotides line up with TRBD1. The CDR3 runs 15 residues. CDR1 is SGHVS, CDR2 FQNEAQ, per germline. With V trimmed by 3 bases and J by 0 bases, 4 bases remained unmatched. The CDR3 protein is CASSFLTGDSYEQYF. In DNA form, the CDR3 reads TGTGCCAGCAGCTTCCTGACAGGGGACTCCTACGAGCAGTACTTC.

The chain carries TRBV21-1 and TRBJ1-3; the table's TRBD1 call for D was not verified on the DNA. TRBV21-1 corresponds to a pseudogene. This CDR3 has 16 amino acids. CDR3 nucleotide sequence: TGTGCCAGCAGCAAAGCGCAGGGGGGCTCTGGAAACACCATATATTTT. The encoded protein is CASSKAQGGSGNTIYF.

In this sample, this clone turned up a few times. This sequence joins TRBV2 and TRBJ1-1; TRBD1 matches 9 bases. Per the germline V gene, CDR1 is SNHLY and CDR2 is FYNNEI. V lost 7 bases to trimming and J lost 4 bases; unmatched junction nucleotides: 7. The CDR3 contains 14 residues. CDR3 in amino acids: CASKAGTGFTEAFF. CDR3 nucleotides: TGTGCCAGCAAAGCCGGGACAGGGTTCACTGAAGCTTTCTTT.

CDR3 sequence (DNA): TGTGCCAGCAGTCCACAAACAGGGGTGTACGAGACCCAGTACTTC. Translated: CASSPQTGVYETQYF. The V gene is TRBV2, the J gene TRBJ2-5, with 7 bases identical to TRBD1. Germline-derived CDR1 and CDR2 are SNHLY and FYNNEI. The CDR3 length is 15 residues. The V gene end was trimmed by 5 bases and the J gene end by 5 bases; junction bases not matched to a gene: 11.

The genes are TRBV7-9 and TRBJ2-4, with a tentative D call TRBD2 (5 bases). Germline V gives CDR1 SEHNR, CDR2 FQNEAQ (reference sequence). V dropped 6 bases and J dropped 6 bases, with 12 bases sitting between them. This CDR3 region has 13 residues. CDR3 bases: TGTGCCAGCAGTCTCGGGGTTGGAAACATTCAGTACTTC. It specifies CASSLGVGNIQYF. Complete variable domain (other parts from reference TRBV7-9 and TRBJ2-4): DTGVSQNPRHKITKRGQNVTFRCDPISEHNRLYWYRQTLGQGPEFLTYFQNEAQLEKSRLLSDRFSAERPKGSFSTLEIQRTEQGDSAMYLCASSLGVGNIQYFGAGTRLSVL.

V and J are TRBV6-4 and TRBJ2-7, with 7 bases lining up with TRBD1. The CDR3 extends over 17 amino acids. V trimming: 0 bases; J trimming: 0 bases; junction bases outside the gene matches: 8. Germline values: CDR1 MRHNA, CDR2 SNTAGT. CDR3: CASSDSYRGLNSYEQYF. The CDR3, as DNA: TGTGCCAGCAGTGACTCGTACAGGGGCCTCAACTCCTACGAGCAGTACTTC.

This rearrangement joins TRBV10-2 to TRBJ2-4; D remains unclear. V lost 2 bases, J lost 0 bases, and 8 bases lay in between. The CDR3 has 15 residues. Germline V lookup: CDR1 WSHSY, CDR2 SAAADI. CDR3 sequence reads: CASSENGVAKNIQYF. CDR3 nucleotide sequence: TGCGCCAGCAGTGAGAACGGAGTAGCCAAAAACATTCAGTACTTC.

The chain employs TRBV18 and TRBJ1-3; weak D call: TRBD1 (6 bases). The CDR3 sequence is 18 residues long. CDR1 KGHSH and CDR2 LQKENI come from the germline V gene. The V end lost 0 bases, the J end lost 2 bases, and 17 bases lay between the germline ends. CDR3: CASSPPSGGIGTGNTIYF. The CDR3 DNA reads as TGTGCCAGCTCACCACCTTCGGGGGGCATCGGGACTGGAAACACCATATATTTT. Full variable domain (missing parts from reference TRBV18 and TRBJ1-3): NAGVMQNPRHLVRRRGQEARLRCSPMKGHSHVYWYRQLPEEGLKFMVYLQKENIIDESGMPKERFSAEFPKEGPSILRIQQVVRGDSAAYFCASSPPSGGIGTGNTIYFGEGSWLTVV.

The CDR3 protein is CASSLVGGLETQYF. In DNA, the CDR3 is TGTGCCAGCAGCTTAGTGGGGGGTTTAGAGACCCAGTACTTC. The chain is built from TRBV7-6 and TRBJ2-5; TRBD2 is a possible D gene (6 bases). V lost 1 base, J lost 4 bases, and 10 bases lay in between. CDR1 SGHVS and CDR2 FNYEAQ come from the germline V gene. There are 14 residues in the CDR3.

For this clone: Other DNA sequences in the same sample also yield this CDR3. The chain combines TRBV6-5 with TRBJ1-1, with D unclear. Between the trimmed V and J ends, which lost 0 bases and 1 base, there was a span of 6 bases. Per the germline V gene, CDR1 is MNHEY and CDR2 is SVGAGI. CDR3 length: 14 residues. CDR3 in amino acids: CASSYSYRNTEAFF. The CDR3 region has the DNA TGTGCCAGCAGTTACTCGTACAGGAACACTGAAGCTTTCTTT.

J is TRBJ2-1 and V is TRBV27; D may be TRBD1 (6 bases). This CDR3 region has 16 residues. In germline, CDR1 is MNHEY, CDR2 SMNVEV (reference sequence). Trimming removed 5 bases from V and 6 bases from J, with 20 bases in between. The CDR3 DNA follows: TGTGCCAGCAGTCCCCTGACACGGCAAGGGGGCAATGAGCAGTTCTTC. It yields the protein CASSPLTRQGGNEQFF.

The rearrangement uses TRBV2 and TRBJ1-2; D unresolved. Trimming took 4 bases from V and 4 from J, leaving 10 bases between them. This CDR3 region has 13 residues. From germline, CDR1 is SNHLY and CDR2 FYNNEI. The CDR3 is CASSGQNGYGYTF. The CDR3 DNA sequence: TGTGCCAGCAGTGGTCAGAATGGCTATGGCTACACCTTC.

The chain couples TRBV5-1 to TRBJ2-5, with 11 bases lining up with TRBD2. Germline CDR1 SGHRS, CDR2 YFSETQ. The CDR3 runs to 16 residues. Trimming took 1 base from V and 2 from J; bases not matched to a gene: 4. The CDR3 is CASSLSSGRTQETQYF. CDR3 bases: TGCGCCAGCAGCTTGTCTAGCGGGAGGACGCAAGAGACCCAGTACTTC.

The chain couples TRBV4-2 to TRBJ2-3; TRBD2 matches 11 bases. Germline V gives CDR1 LGHNA, CDR2 YNFKEQ. CDR3 length: 18 amino acids. Trimming cost V 1 base and J 6 bases; bases outside gene matches: 12. The CDR3 here is CASSQGVASGGPSDTQYF. The CDR3 DNA reads TGTGCCAGCAGCCAAGGGGTCGCTAGCGGGGGGCCATCGGATACGCAGTATTTT.